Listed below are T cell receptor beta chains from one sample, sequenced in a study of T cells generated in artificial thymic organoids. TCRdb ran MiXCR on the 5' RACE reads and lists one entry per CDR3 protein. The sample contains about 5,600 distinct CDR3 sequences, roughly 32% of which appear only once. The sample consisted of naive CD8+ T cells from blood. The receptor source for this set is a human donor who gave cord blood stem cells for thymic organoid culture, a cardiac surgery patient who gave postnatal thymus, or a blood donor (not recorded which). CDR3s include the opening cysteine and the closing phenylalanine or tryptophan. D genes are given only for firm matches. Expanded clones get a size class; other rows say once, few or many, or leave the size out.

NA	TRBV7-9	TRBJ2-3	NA	CASSLGLDTQYF	TGTGCCAGCAGCTTGGGCCTTGATACGCAGTATTTT
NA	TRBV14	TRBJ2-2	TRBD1	CASSQGAGQGPTGELFF	TGTGCCAGCAGCCAAGGAGCTGGACAGGGGCCCACCGGGGAGCTGTTTTTT
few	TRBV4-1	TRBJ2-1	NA	CASSRGRDEQFF	TGCGCCAGCAGCCGAGGACGTGATGAGCAGTTCTTC
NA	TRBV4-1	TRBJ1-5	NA	CAGSQVIGVNQPQHF	TGCGCCGGCAGCCAAGTCATAGGGGTTAATCAGCCCCAGCATTTT
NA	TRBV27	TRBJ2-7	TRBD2	CASSPTSGGSYEQYF	TGTGCCAGCAGCCCTACTAGCGGGGGTTCCTACGAGCAGTACTTC
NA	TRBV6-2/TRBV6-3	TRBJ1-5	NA	CASSLDLSNQPQHF	TGTGCCAGCAGTCTTGACCTTAGCAATCAGCCCCAGCATTTT
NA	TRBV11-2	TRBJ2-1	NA	CASSYDEVPFF	TGTGCCAGCAGCTATGACGAGGTGCCGTTCTTC
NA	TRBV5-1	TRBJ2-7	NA	CASSPGAYEQYF	TGCGCCAGCAGCCCGGGGGCCTACGAGCAGTACTTC
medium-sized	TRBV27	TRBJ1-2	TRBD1	CASSDLGTEINYGYTF	TGTGCCAGCAGTGACTTAGGGACAGAGATTAACTATGGCTACACCTTC
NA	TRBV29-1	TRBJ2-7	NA	CSVLAERYEQYF	TGCAGCGTTCTCGCAGAGCGCTACGAGCAGTACTTC
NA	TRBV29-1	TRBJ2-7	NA	CSVSGREQYF	TGCAGCGTGAGTGGCCGAGAGCAGTACTTC
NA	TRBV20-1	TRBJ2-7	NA	CSATGPNGEQYF	TGCAGTGCTACAGGGCCCAACGGCGAGCAGTACTTC
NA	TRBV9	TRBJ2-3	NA	CASSVEPFADTQYF	TGTGCCAGCAGCGTAGAACCCTTCGCAGATACGCAGTATTTT
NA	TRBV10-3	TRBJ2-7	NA	CAISSGLYEQYF	TGTGCCATCAGTTCGGGGCTCTACGAGCAGTACTTC
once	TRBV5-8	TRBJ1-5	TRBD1	CASSLTGASNQPQHF	TGTGCCAGCAGCCTAACAGGGGCTAGCAATCAGCCCCAGCATTTT
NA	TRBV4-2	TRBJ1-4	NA	CASSQLGEATNEKLFF	TGTGCCAGCAGCCAACTCGGGGAGGCAACTAATGAAAAACTGTTTTTT
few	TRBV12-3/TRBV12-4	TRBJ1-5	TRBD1	CASSRGTGVNQPQHF	TGTGCCAGCAGCCGCGGGACAGGAGTCAATCAGCCCCAGCATTTT
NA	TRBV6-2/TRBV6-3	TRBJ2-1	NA	CASSYSRDAYNEQFF	TGTGCCAGCAGTTACTCTCGGGACGCCTACAATGAGCAGTTCTTC
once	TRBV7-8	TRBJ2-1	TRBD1	CASTEFRGPHEQFF	TGTGCCAGCACCGAATTCAGGGGGCCCCATGAGCAGTTCTTC
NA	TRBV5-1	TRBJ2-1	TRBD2	CASSLSGGGDNEQFF	TGCGCCAGCAGCCTTAGCGGGGGGGGGGACAATGAGCAGTTCTTC
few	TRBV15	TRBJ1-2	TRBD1	CATSHTSTGATGHTF	TGTGCCACCAGCCATACTTCTACAGGGGCAACGGGCCACACCTTC
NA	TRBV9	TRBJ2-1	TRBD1	CASSVSGDRYNEQFF	TGTGCCAGCAGCGTCTCCGGGGACAGATACAATGAGCAGTTCTTC
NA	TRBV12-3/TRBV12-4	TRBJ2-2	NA	CASSINRNTGELFF	TGTGCCAGCAGTATCAACAGGAACACCGGGGAGCTGTTTTTT
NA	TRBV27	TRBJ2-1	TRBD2	CASSLLSVGLAGVNEQFF	TGTGCCAGCAGTTTATTGTCGGTCGGCCTAGCGGGAGTTAATGAGCAGTTCTTC
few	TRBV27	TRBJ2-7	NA	CASSFTDSYEQYF	TGTGCCAGCAGTTTCACAGACTCCTACGAGCAGTACTTC
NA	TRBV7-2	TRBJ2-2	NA	CASSLKYRVGTGELFF	TGTGCCAGCAGCCTAAAATACAGGGTTGGCACCGGGGAGCTGTTTTTT
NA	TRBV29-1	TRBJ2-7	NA	CSVVFSAGELYEQYF	TGCAGCGTTGTTTTCTCTGCAGGGGAACTCTACGAGCAGTACTTC
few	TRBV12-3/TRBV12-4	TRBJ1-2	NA	CASSHGHTGYGYTF	TGTGCCAGCAGTCATGGGCACACAGGCTATGGCTACACCTTC